This T cell receptor (beta chain) was sequenced in a study of cytomegalovirus exposure and HLA in healthy donors. In the PCR, 60 Vbeta and 13 Jbeta primers were used. Generated by immunoSEQ multiplex PCR, the TCRdb table keeps only in-frame clones and is missing some. The sample includes 100,000 to 150,000 clones, roughly 80% of them seen just once. The germline CDR1 and CDR2 sequences are MNHNY and SVGAGI (reference sequence). This CDR3 contains 15 residues. With 3 bases removed from V and 5 bases from J, the gap between germline ends came to 16 bases. The sequence derives from a young man in good health and CMV-seropositive. The sequenced sample consisted of PBMCs. The chain combines TRBV6-6 with TRBJ1-2; D is perhaps TRBD1 (5 bases). CDR3 sequence: CASSYDSGGPYGYTF. In nucleotides, the CDR3 is TGTGCCAGCAGTTATGATTCGGGGGGTCCATATGGCTACACCTTC.